This T cell receptor (beta chain) comes out of a study of cytomegalovirus exposure and HLA in healthy donors. At the level of the study: The Caucasian-associated ancestry cluster contained more than 75% of the 300 to 400 genotyped donors.

Use of 60 Vbeta and 13 Jbeta primers characterized the PCR. The data were produced by immunoSEQ multiplex PCR, yet TCRdb's version contains in-frame clones alone and is incomplete. Of roughly 280,000 clones detected, roughly two thirds appear once; the ten largest clones hold roughly 2.4%. The germline gives CDR1 KGHSH, CDR2 LQKENI. V shed 3 bases, J shed 2 bases, and the junction held 4 bases outside the gene matches. The CDR3 sequence is 15 residues long. Comments on this clone: The target antigen is unknown.

Study-level points and caveats: The majority of CMV-associated TCR beta chains were reported as apparently HLA-restricted in a later analysis. Cytomegalovirus association was listed for around 180 TCR beta chains. A later analysis linked a missense variant in DCLRE1C to the trimming of TCR beta V and J genes.

Sequencing was done on a sample of PBMCs. The rearrangement uses TRBV18 and TRBJ2-3; 8 bases fit TRBD2. The receptor was derived from a female donor in good health and CMV-seronegative. CDR3 DNA: TGTGCCAGCTCACCGTTGACTAGCGACACAGATACGCAGTATTTT. Its protein product is CASSPLTSDTDTQYF. Full variable domain (outside the CDR3, taken from reference TRBV18 and TRBJ2-3): NAGVMQNPRHLVRRRGQEARLRCSPMKGHSHVYWYRQLPEEGLKFMVYLQKENIIDESGMPKERFSAEFPKEGPSILRIQQVVRGDSAAYFCASSPLTSDTDTQYFGPGTRLTVL.